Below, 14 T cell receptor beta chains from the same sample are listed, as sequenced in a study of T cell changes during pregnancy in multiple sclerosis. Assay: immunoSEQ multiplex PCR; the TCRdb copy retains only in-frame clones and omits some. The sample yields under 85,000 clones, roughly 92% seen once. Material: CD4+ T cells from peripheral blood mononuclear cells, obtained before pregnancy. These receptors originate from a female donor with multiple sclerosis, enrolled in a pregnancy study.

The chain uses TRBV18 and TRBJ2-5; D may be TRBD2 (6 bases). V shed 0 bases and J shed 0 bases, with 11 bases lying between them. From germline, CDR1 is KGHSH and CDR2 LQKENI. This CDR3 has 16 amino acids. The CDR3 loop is CASSPPGGAYQETQYF. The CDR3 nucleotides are TGTGCCAGCTCACCACCGGGCGGGGCGTACCAAGAGACCCAGTACTTC.

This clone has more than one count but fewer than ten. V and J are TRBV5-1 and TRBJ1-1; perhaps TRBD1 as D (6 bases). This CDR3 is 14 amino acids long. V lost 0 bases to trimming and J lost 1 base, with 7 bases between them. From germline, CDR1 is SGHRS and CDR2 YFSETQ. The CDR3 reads CASSLAGANTEAFF. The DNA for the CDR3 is TGCGCCAGCAGCTTGGCAGGGGCGAACACTGAAGCTTTCTTT.

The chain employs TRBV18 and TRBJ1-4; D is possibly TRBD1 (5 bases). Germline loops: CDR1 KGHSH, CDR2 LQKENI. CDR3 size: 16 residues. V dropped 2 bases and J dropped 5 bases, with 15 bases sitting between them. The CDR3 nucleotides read TGTGCCAGCTCACCAGTAACAGGACGTCAGAATGAAAAACTGTTTTTT. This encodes CASSPVTGRQNEKLFF.

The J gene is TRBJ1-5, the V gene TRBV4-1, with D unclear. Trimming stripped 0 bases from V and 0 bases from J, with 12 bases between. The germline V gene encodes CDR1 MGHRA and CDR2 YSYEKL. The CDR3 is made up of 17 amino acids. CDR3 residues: CASSQDLKDYSNQPQHF. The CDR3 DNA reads TGCGCCAGCAGCCAAGATCTGAAGGACTATAGCAATCAGCCCCAGCATTTT.

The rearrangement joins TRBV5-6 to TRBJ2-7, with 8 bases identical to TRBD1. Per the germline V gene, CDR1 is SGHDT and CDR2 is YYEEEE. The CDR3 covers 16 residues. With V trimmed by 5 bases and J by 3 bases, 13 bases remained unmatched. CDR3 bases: TGTGCCAGCAGTTCCGCCTTGGGACAGGCTAACTACGAGCAGTACTTC. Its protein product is CASSSALGQANYEQYF.

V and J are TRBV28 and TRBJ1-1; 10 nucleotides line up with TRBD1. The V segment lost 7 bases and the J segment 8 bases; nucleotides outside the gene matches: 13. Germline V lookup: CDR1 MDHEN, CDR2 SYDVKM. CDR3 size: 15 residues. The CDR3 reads CASTPSDGTGEEAFF. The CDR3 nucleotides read TGTGCCAGCACCCCGTCTGACGGGACAGGGGAGGAAGCTTTCTTT. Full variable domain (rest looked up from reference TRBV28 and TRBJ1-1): DVKVTQSSRYLVKRTGEKVFLECVQDMDHENMFWYRQDPGLGLRLIYFSYDVKMKEKGDIPEGYSVSREKKERFSLILESASTNQTSMYLCASTPSDGTGEEAFFGQGTRLTVV.

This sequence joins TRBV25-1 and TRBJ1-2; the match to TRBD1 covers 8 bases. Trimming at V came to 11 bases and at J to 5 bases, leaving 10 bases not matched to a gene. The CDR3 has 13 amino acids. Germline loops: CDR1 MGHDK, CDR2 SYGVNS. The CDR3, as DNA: TGTGCCGTGTCTCAGGACAGGGAATATGGCTACACCTTC. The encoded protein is CAVSQDREYGYTF.

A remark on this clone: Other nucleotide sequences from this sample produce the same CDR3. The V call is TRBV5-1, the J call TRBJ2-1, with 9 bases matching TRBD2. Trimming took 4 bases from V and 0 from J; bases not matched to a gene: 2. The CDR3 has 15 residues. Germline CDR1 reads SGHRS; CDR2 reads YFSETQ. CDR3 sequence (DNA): TGCGCCAGCAGCCTAGCGGGAAGCTCCTACAATGAGCAGTTCTTC. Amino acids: CASSLAGSSYNEQFF.

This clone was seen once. The CDR3 here is CASSLYMGQGNSPLHF. DNA of the CDR3: TGTGCCAGCAGCTTATATATGGGACAGGGGAATTCACCCCTCCACTTT. The chain couples TRBV7-9 to TRBJ1-6; TRBD1 matches at 10 bases. This CDR3 comprises 16 residues. The V and J ends lost 2 bases and 7 bases, in that order; junction bases with no gene match: 5. In germline, CDR1 is SEHNR, CDR2 FQNEAQ (reference sequence).

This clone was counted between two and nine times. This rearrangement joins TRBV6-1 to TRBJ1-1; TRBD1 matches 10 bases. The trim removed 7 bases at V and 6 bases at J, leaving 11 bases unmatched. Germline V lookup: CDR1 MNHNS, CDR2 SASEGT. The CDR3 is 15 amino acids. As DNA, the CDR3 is TGTGCCAGCAAAGTTCCGGGACAGGGGCGGGCTGAAGCTTTCTTT. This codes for CASKVPGQGRAEAFF.

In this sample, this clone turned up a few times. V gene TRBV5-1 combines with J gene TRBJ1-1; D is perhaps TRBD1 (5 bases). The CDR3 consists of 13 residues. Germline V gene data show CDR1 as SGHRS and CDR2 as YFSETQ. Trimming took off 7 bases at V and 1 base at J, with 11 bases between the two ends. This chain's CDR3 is CASQEGPNTEAFF. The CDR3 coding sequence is TGCGCCAGCCAGGAGGGACCGAACACTGAAGCTTTCTTT.

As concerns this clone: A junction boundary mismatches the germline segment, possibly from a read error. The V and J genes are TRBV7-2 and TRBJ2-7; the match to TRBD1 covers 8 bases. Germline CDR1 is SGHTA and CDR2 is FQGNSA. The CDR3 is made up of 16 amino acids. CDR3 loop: CASSLEGQGASSEQYF. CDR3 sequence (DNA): TGTGCCAGCAGCTTAGAGGGGCAGGGGGCATCCTCCGAGCAGTACTTC.

The CDR3 sequence: CASSIGGGRIEQYF. Here the CDR3 DNA reads TGTGCCAGTAGTATAGGTGGCGGTCGTATCGAGCAGTACTTC. The chain recombines TRBV19 with TRBJ2-7; no clear D. Germline V gene lookup returns CDR1 LNHDA and CDR2 SQIVND (reference sequence). The CDR3 has 14 residues. V lost 1 base and J 6 bases, leaving 13 bases between the germline ends.

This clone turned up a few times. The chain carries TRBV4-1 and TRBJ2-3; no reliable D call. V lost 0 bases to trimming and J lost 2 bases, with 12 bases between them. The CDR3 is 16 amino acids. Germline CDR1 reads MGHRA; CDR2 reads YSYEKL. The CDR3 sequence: CASSQDRDFLTDTQYF. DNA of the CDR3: TGCGCCAGCAGCCAAGATCGAGACTTCCTCACAGATACGCAGTATTTT.